This T cell receptor (beta chain) was identified during a study of cytomegalovirus exposure and HLA in healthy donors. Study-wide results and caveats: A later analysis found most CMV-associated TCR beta chains apparently HLA-restricted. The study flagged around 160 TCR beta chains as cytomegalovirus-associated.

Details on this clone: Its matching antigen is unknown.

V shed 3 bases, J shed 12 bases, and the junction held 17 bases outside the gene matches. Germline V lookup: CDR1 LNHNV, CDR2 YYDKDF (reference sequence). This CDR3 spans 16 amino acids. PCR primers comprised 60 Vbeta and 13 Jbeta primers. The repertoire was sequenced with immunoSEQ multiplex PCR; TCRdb's copy has only in-frame clones and lacks some. Altogether some 130,000 clones are present, over 75% being singletons, with the ten largest covering 5.5% to 7%. The TCR comes from a woman between 40 and 55 years old in good health and CMV-seropositive. Specimen: PBMCs. The genes are TRBV15 and TRBJ2-4; TRBD1 matches 7 bases. CDR3 DNA sequence: TGTGCCACCAGCAGGGGTACCGGGACAGCGTCTCAGTCTCAGTACTTC. It yields the protein CATSRGTGTASQSQYF.